Presented here are 5 T cell receptor beta chains from one specimen sequenced in a study of T-cell reconstitution after alpha-beta-depleted transplantation in children (dated by TCRdb to 2016 to 2017). The treatment or condition label of this sample denotes: allogeneic hematopoietic cell transplantation with graft depleted of TCRalphabeta T cells and CD19 B cells. Library preparation employed PCR. Sequenced using an Illumina HiSeq 2500. To normalize quantification of the TCRbeta repertoire, the TCR libraries were built with molecular barcoding that relied on unique molecular identifiers. Using fastp trimming at Q25 and MiXCR clonotype assembly, TCRdb reanalyzed the public sequencing data and kept in-frame beta chains. Rows merge per CDR3 protein into single entries with the most common DNA and genes. Across this sample there are around 18,000 distinct CDR3 sequences, with 4.5% to 6.5% seen only once. 6.5% to 8.5% of the sample comes from the top ten.

The specimen comprised PBMCs, sampled before TCRalphabeta/CD19-depleted stem cell transplant. The receptor source for this set is a boy aged 5-17 years with acute lymphoblastic leukemia, due to receive a stem cell transplant.

This clonotype was seen repeatedly, ten times or more. The V call is TRBV29-1, the J call TRBJ1-4; 7 bases align to TRBD1. Trimming took 7 bases from V and 8 from J; bases not matched to a gene: 7. The CDR3 runs 12 residues. The germline CDR1 and CDR2 sequences are SQVTM and ANQGSEA. CDR3 sequence (DNA): TGCAGCGCGGGACAGAAGGGGGAAAAACTGTTTTTT. Residues: CSAGQKGEKLFF.

This clonotype has a count of ten or more. The chain employs TRBV15 and TRBJ1-2; 7 bases fit TRBD1. This CDR3 is built from 15 residues. The ends lost 0 bases at V and 4 bases at J; junction bases unmatched: 5. The V gene's germline CDR1 is LNHNV and CDR2 YYDKDF (reference sequence). The CDR3 is CATSRDLQGVYGYTF. The DNA of the CDR3 is TGTGCCACCAGCAGAGATCTGCAGGGGGTCTATGGCTACACCTTC.

This clonotype was seen many times. The J gene is TRBJ2-1, the V gene TRBV28; no clear D gene. Germline V CDR1 and CDR2: MDHEN, SYDVKM. Deletions cut 2 bases from V and 6 bases from J, with 8 bases between. The CDR3 totals 13 residues. CDR3 nucleotide sequence: TGTGCCAGCAGTTTAGGGCAAGTCAATGAGCAGTTCTTC. Protein: CASSLGQVNEQFF.

In this sample, this clonotype turned up many times. The chain uses TRBV11-2 and TRBJ1-3; D is unclear. The CDR3 covers 16 residues. Trimming removed 3 bases from V and 1 base from J, with 13 bases in between. Germline V gene lookup returns CDR1 SGHAT and CDR2 FQNNGV. CDR3 sequence: CASSLFGIGSGNTIYF. The CDR3 bases are TGTGCCAGCAGCTTGTTCGGGATCGGGTCTGGAAACACCATATATTTT.

This clonotype is deemed medium-sized (0.01 to 0.1%). The chain carries TRBV20-1 and TRBJ2-5; 9 bases agree with TRBD1. The CDR3 runs 14 residues. With V trimmed by 4 bases and J by 2 bases, 5 bases remained unmatched. CDR1 is DFQATT and CDR2 is SNEGSKA in the germline V gene (reference sequence). In DNA, the CDR3 is TGCAGTGCTACCGGACAGGGGAGGCAAGAGACCCAGTACTTC. This translates into CSATGQGRQETQYF.